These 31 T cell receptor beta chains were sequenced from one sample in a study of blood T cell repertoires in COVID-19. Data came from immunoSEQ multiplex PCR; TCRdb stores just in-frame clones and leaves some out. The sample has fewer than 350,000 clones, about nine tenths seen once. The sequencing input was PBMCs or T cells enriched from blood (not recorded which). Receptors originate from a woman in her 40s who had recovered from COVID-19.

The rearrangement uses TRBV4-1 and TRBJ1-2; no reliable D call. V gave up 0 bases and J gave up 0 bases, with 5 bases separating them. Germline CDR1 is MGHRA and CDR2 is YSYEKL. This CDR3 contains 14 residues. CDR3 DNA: TGCGCCAGCAGCCAAGACCAGTCTAACTATGGCTACACCTTC. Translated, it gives CASSQDQSNYGYTF.

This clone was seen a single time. The CDR3 DNA reads as TGTGCCAGCAGCGGTACCGGGACTAGTGGGACCGGGGAGCTGTTTTTT. As protein: CASSGTGTSGTGELFF. The V gene is TRBV4-2, the J gene TRBJ2-2; TRBD2 matches at 8 bases. There are 16 residues in the CDR3. The V and J ends lost 5 bases and 5 bases, in that order; junction bases with no gene match: 10. Germline CDR1 reads LGHNA; CDR2 reads YNFKEQ.

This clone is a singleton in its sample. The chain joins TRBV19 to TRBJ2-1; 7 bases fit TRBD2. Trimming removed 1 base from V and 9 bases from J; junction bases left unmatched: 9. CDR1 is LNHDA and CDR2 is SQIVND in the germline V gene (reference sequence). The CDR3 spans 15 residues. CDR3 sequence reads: CASSIGGRGFGEQFF. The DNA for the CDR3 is TGTGCCAGTAGTATAGGCGGGAGAGGTTTTGGTGAGCAGTTCTTC.

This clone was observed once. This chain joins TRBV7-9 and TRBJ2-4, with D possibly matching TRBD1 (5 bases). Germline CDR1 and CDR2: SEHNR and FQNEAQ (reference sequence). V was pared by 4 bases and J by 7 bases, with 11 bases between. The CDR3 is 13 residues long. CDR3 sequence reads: CASSSRVPNIQYF. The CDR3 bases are TGTGCCAGCAGCTCCAGGGTTCCTAACATTCAGTACTTC.

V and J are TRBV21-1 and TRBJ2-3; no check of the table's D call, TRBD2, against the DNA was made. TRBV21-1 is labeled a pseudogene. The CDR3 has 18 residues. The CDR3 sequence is CASSKSSNSGGSRDTQYF. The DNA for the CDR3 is TGTGCCAGCAGCAAAAGTTCAAATAGTGGTGGGAGCCGAGATACGCAGTATTTT.

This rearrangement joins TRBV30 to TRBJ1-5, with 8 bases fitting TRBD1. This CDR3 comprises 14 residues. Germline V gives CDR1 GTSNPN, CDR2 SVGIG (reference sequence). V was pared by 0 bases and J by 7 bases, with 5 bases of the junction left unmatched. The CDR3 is CAWSVGQGGQPQHF. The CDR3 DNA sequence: TGTGCCTGGAGTGTAGGACAGGGAGGGCAGCCCCAGCATTTT.

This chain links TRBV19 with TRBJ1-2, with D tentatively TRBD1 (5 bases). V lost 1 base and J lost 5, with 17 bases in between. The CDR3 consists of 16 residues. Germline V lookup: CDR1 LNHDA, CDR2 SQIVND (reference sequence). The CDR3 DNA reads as TGTGCCAGTAGTATAGTAGGGCAGGGTACTCGATATGGCTACACCTTC. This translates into CASSIVGQGTRYGYTF.

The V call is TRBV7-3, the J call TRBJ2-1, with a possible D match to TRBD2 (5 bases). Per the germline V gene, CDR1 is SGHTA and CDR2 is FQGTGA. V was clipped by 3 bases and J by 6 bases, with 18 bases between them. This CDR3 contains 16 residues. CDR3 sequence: CASSLRPASGGNEQFF. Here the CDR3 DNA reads TGTGCCAGCAGCTTGCGGCCGGCTAGTGGAGGCAATGAGCAGTTCTTC. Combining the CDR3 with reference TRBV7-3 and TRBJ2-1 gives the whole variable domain GAGVSQTPSNKVTEKGKYVELRCDPISGHTALYWYRQSLGQGPEFLIYFQGTGAADDSGLPNDRFFAVRPEGSVSTLKIQRTERGDSAVYLCASSLRPASGGNEQFFGPGTRLTVL.

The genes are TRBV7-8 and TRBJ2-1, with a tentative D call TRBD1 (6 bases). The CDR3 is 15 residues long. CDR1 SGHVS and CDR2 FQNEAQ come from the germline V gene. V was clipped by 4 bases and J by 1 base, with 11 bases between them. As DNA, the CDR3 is TGTGCCAGCAGCTCTCTAGACAGGTCCTACAATGAGCAGTTCTTC. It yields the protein CASSSLDRSYNEQFF.

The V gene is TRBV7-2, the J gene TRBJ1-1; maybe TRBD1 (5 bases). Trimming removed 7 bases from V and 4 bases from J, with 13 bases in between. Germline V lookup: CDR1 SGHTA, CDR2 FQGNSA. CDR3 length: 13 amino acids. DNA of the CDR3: TGTGCCAGCAAGTATGGGGGGAGCACTGAAGCTTTCTTT. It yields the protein CASKYGGSTEAFF.

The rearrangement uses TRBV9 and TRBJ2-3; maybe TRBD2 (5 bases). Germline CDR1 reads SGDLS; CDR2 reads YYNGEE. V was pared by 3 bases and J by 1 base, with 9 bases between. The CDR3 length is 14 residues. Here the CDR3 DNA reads TGTGCCAGCAGCGCCTCACTAGGCACAGATACGCAGTATTTT. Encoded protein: CASSASLGTDTQYF.

The CDR3 here is CASSRGTSGRYEQFF. CDR3 bases: TGTGCCAGCAGCCGCGGGACTAGCGGGAGATATGAGCAGTTCTTC. V gene TRBV11-1 combines with J gene TRBJ2-1; TRBD2 aligns across 14 bases. The CDR3 consists of 15 residues. Germline V CDR1 and CDR2: SGHAT, FQDESV (reference sequence). Trimming removed 5 bases from V and 8 bases from J; junction bases left unmatched: 5.

CDR3 sequence: CASSRRLADTQYF. The DNA of the CDR3 is TGTGCCAGCAGCCGCCGACTAGCAGATACGCAGTATTTT. The chain combines TRBV7-2 with TRBJ2-3; perhaps TRBD2 as D (6 bases). This CDR3 has 13 residues. V lost 5 bases and J lost 4, with 10 bases in between. Germline CDR1 SGHTA, CDR2 FQGNSA.

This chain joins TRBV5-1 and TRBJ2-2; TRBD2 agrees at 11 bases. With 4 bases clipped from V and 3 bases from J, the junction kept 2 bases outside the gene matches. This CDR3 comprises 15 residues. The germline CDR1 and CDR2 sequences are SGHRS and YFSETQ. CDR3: CASSPLAGDTGELFF. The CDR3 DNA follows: TGCGCCAGCAGCCCACTAGCGGGGGACACCGGGGAGCTGTTTTTT.

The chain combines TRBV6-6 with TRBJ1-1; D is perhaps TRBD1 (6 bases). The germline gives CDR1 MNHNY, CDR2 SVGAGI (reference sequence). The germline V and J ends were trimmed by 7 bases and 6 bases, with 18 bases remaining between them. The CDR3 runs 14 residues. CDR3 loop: CASTLSQGMAEAFF. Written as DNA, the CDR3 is TGTGCCAGCACCCTAAGTCAGGGGATGGCTGAAGCTTTCTTT.

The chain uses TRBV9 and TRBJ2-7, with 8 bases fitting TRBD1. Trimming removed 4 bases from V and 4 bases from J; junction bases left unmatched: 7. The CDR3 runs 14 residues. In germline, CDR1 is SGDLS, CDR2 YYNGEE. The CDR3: CASSQSGTGYEQYF. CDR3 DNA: TGTGCCAGCAGCCAGTCCGGGACAGGATACGAGCAGTACTTC.

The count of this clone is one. The CDR3 reads CASSPSGIQETQYF. The CDR3, as DNA: TGTGCCAGCAGCCCTAGCGGGATCCAAGAGACCCAGTACTTC. The chain is built from TRBV3-1 (or the pseudogene TRBV3-2) and TRBJ2-5; 9 bases match TRBD2. Trimming at V came to 4 bases and at J to 1 base, leaving 1 base not matched to a gene. The CDR3 is made up of 14 amino acids. Germline V gives CDR1 LGHDT, CDR2 YNNKEL (reference sequence).

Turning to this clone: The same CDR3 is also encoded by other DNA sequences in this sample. The CDR3 sequence is CASSYRTEAFF. CDR3 nucleotides: TGTGCCAGCAGTTACAGGACTGAAGCTTTCTTT. The gene calls are TRBV12-3 or TRBV12-4 and TRBJ1-1; D might be TRBD1 (5 bases). The CDR3 contains 11 residues. The V end was cut by 4 bases, the J end by 5 bases, with 5 bases between.

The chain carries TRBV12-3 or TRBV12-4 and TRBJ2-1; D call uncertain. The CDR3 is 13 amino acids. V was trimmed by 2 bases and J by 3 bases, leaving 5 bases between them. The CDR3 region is CASSLFSYNEQFF. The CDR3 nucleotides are TGTGCCAGCAGTTTATTCAGCTACAATGAGCAGTTCTTC.

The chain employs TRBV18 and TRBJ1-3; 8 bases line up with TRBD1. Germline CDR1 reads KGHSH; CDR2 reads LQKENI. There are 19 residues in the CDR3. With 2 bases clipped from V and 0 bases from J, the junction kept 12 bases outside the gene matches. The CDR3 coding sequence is TGTGCCAGCTCACCAATTGCGGCAGGGGGCCGAAGCTCTGGAAACACCATATATTTT. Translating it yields CASSPIAAGGRSSGNTIYF.

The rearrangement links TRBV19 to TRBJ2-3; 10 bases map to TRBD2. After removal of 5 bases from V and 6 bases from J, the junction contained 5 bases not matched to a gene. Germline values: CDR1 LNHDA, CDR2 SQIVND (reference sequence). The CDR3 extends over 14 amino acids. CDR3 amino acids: CASSLLAGRDTQYF. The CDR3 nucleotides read TGTGCCAGTAGTCTACTAGCGGGGAGGGATACGCAGTATTTT.

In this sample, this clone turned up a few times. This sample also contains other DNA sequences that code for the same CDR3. The CDR3 DNA reads as TGTGCCAGCAGCCAAGGGACTAGCGGGAGTTACAATGAGCAGTTCTTC. Protein sequence: CASSQGTSGSYNEQFF. The genes are TRBV4-2 and TRBJ2-1; 13 bases line up with TRBD2. V was pared by 1 base and J by 4 bases, with 1 base of the junction left unmatched. CDR3 size: 16 residues. Germline values: CDR1 LGHNA, CDR2 YNFKEQ.

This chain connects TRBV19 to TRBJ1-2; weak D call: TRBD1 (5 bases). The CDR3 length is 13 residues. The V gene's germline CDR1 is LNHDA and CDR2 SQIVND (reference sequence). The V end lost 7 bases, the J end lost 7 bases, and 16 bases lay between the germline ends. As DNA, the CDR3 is TGTGCCAGTAACTTTCAGGGTTCTGTTGGCTACACCTTC. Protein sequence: CASNFQGSVGYTF.

The CDR3 here is CASNSWGTGTHNTGELFF. In nucleotides, the CDR3 is TGTGCCAGCAACTCGTGGGGGACCGGGACACACAACACCGGGGAGCTGTTTTTT. The V gene is TRBV3-1 (or the pseudogene TRBV3-2), the J gene TRBJ2-2, with a tentative D call TRBD1 (6 bases). Trimming pared 7 bases from V and 2 bases from J, leaving 23 bases between. Looked up from germline, CDR1 is LGHDT and CDR2 is YNNKEL (reference sequence). The CDR3 length is 18 residues.

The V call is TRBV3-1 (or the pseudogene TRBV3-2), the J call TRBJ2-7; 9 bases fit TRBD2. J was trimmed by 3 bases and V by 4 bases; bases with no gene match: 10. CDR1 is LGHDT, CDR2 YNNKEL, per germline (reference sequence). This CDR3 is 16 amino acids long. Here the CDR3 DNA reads TGTGCCAGCAGCCCCCATTATAGCGGGGGAATCTACGAGCAGTACTTC. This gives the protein CASSPHYSGGIYEQYF.

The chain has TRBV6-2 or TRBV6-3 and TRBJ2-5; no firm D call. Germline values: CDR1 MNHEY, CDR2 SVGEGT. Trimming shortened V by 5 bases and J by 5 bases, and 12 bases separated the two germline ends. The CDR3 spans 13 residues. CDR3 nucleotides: TGTGCCAGCAGTCGGAGCCAACCTGAGACCCAGTACTTC. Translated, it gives CASSRSQPETQYF.

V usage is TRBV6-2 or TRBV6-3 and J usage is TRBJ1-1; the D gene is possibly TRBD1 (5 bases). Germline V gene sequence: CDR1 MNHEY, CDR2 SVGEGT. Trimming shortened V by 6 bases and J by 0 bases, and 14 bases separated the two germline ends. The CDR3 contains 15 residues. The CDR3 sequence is CASSRTGGLNTEAFF. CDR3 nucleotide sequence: TGTGCCAGCAGCCGAACGGGGGGTTTGAACACTGAAGCTTTCTTT.

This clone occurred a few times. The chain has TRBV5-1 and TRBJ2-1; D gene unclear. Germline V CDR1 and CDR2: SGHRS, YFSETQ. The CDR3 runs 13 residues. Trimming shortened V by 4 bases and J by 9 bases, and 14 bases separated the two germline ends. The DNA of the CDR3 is TGCGCCAGCAGCGTGGGTCCCGTGTCTGAGCAGTTCTTC. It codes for CASSVGPVSEQFF. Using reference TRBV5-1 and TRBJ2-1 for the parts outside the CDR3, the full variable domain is KAGVTQTPRYLIKTRGQQVTLSCSPISGHRSVSWYQQTPGQGLQFLFEYFSETQRNKGNFPGRFSGRQFSNSRSEMNVSTLELGDSALYLCASSVGPVSEQFFGPGTRLTVL.

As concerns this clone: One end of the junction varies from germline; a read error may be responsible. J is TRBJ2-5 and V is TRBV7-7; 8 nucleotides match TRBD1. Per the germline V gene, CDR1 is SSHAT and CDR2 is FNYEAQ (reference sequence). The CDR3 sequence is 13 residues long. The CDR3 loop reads CASSLGDRETQYF. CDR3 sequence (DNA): TGTGCTAGCAGCCTCGGGGACAGGGAGACCCAGTACTTC.

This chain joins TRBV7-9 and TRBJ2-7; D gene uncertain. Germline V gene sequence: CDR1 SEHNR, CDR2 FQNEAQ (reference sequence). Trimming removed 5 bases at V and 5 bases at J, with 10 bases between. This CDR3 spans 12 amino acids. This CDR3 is CASSTTADEQYF. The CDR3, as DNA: TGTGCCAGCAGCACGACTGCGGACGAGCAGTACTTC. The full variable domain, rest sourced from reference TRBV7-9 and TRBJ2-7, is DTGVSQNPRHKITKRGQNVTFRCDPISEHNRLYWYRQTLGQGPEFLTYFQNEAQLEKSRLLSDRFSAERPKGSFSTLEIQRTEQGDSAMYLCASSTTADEQYFGPGTRLTVT.

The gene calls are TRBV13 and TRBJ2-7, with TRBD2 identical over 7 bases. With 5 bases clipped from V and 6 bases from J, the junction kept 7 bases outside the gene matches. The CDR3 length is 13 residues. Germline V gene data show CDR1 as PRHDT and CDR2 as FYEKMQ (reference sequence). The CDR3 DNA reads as TGTGCCAGCAGCCGGGACTATCCCTCCGAGCAGTACTTC. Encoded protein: CASSRDYPSEQYF.